The text below deals with one TCR beta chain. The antigen is not known. Unmatched junction bases numbered 3, after V lost 1 base and J lost 12 bases. This CDR3 is built from 12 residues. Germline-derived CDR1 and CDR2 are LNHNV and YYDKDF (reference sequence). Sequencing used immunoSEQ multiplex PCR; TCRdb keeps in-frame clones, though not all of them. The repertoire includes around 1,900,000 clones, about 94% of them detected once, and 1.5% to 2% sits in the top ten. The data originate from a study of shared clonotypes between healthy human individuals. In the study overall: A donor's plate count was three for CD4 naive and three for CD4 memory; CD8 naive had two and CD8 memory one. Study-level findings and limits: Sorted-subset samples were not fully sequenced, rarefaction indicated.

Naive CD8 cells comprised CD45RO-negative, CCR7-positively selected cells, excluding terminally differentiated effector memory CD45RA+ cells. The chain joins TRBV15 to TRBJ2-1; 7 positions match TRBD1. The receptor comes from a man aged 18 to 29 in good health. Some clones in this sample may be carry-over from other donors' samples. The sequencing sample was made of naive CD8+ T cells from PBMCs. The CDR3 region is CATSRVQGWQFF. The DNA of the CDR3 is TGTGCCACCAGCAGAGTACAGGGGTGGCAGTTCTTC.